This TCR beta chain derives from a study of blood T cell repertoires in COVID-19. Germline CDR1 and CDR2: SEHNR and FQNEAQ (reference sequence). The length of the CDR3 is 14 residues. Deletions cut 1 base from V and 0 bases from J, with 4 bases between. Produced via immunoSEQ multiplex PCR; TCRdb's table is partial and in-frame only. The sample shows about 460,000 clones, about 88% of them seen only once. The sample comprised PBMCs or T cells enriched from blood (not recorded which). The rearrangement links TRBV7-9 to TRBJ2-4, with unresolved D. The receptor was isolated from a woman aged 60-75 years who had recovered from COVID-19. The CDR3 here is CASSLGLAKNIQYF. The CDR3 DNA reads as TGTGCCAGCAGCTTAGGTCTAGCCAAAAACATTCAGTACTTC.